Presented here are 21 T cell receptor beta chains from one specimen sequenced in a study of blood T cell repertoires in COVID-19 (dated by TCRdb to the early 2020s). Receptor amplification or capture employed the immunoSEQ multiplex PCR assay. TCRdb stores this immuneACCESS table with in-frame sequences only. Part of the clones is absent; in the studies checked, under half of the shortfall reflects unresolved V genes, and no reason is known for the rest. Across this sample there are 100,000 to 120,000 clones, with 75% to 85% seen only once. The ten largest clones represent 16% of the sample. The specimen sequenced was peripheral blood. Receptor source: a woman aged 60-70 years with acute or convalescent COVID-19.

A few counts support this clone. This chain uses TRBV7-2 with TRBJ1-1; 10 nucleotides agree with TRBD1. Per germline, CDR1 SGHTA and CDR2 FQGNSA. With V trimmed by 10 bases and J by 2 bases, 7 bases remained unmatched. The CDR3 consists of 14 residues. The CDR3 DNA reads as TGTGCCACCAGGACAGGGGGGGGTAACACTGAAGCTTTCTTT. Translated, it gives CATRTGGGNTEAFF.

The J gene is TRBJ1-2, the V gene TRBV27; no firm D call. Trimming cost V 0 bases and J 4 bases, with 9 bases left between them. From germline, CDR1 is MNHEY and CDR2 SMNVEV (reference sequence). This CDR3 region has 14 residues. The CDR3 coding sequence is TGTGCCAGCAGTTTATCGGCAGGTTTCTATGGCTACACCTTC. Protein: CASSLSAGFYGYTF.

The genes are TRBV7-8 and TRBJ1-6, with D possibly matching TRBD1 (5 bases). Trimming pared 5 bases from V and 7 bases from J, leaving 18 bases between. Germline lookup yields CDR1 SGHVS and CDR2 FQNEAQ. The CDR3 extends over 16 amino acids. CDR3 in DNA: TGTGCCAGCAGCCCCCGAAGGGTCGGGGGGAATTCACCCCTCCACTTT. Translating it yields CASSPRRVGGNSPLHF.

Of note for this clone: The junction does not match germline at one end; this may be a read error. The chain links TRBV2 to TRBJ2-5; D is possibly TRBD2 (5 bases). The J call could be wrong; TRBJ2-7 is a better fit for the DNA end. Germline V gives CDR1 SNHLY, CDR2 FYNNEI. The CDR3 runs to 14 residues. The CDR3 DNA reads TGTGCCAGCACTGAAGCACGGGGATCCTACGAGCAGTACTTC. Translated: CASTEARGSYEQYF.

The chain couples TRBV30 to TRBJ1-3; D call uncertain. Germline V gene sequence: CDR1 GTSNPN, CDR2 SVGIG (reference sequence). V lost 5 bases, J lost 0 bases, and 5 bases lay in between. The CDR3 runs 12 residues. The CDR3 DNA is TGTGCCTGGTCCTCCTCTGGAAACACCATATATTTT. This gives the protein CAWSSSGNTIYF. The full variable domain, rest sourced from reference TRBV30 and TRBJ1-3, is SQTIHQWPATLVQPVGSPLSLECTVEGTSNPNLYWYRQAAGRGLQLLFYSVGIGQISSEVPQNLSASRPQDRQFILSSKKLLLSDSGFYLCAWSSSGNTIYFGEGSWLTVV.

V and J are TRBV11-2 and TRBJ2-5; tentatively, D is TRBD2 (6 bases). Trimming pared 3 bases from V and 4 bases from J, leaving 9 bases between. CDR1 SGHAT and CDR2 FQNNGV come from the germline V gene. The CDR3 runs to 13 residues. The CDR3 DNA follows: TGTGCCAGCAGCTTGTGGGGAGGAGAGACCCAGTACTTC. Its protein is CASSLWGGETQYF.

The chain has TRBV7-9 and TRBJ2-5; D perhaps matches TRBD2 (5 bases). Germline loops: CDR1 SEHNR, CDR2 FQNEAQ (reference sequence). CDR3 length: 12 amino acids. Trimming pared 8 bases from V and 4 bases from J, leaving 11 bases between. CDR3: CASREGGETQYF. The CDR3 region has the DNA TGTGCCAGCCGGGAAGGAGGAGAGACCCAGTACTTC.

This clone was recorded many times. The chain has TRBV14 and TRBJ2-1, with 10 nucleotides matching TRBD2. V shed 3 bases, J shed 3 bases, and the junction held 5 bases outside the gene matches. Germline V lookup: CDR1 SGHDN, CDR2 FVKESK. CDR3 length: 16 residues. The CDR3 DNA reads TGTGCCAGCAGCCATTCTAGCGGGGGCAACTACAATGAGCAGTTCTTC. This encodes CASSHSSGGNYNEQFF.

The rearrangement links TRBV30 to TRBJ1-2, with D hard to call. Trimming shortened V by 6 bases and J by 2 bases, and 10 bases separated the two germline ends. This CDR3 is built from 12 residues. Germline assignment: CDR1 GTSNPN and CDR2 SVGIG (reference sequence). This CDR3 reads CACQRENYGYTF. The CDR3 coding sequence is TGTGCCTGTCAACGGGAAAACTATGGCTACACCTTC.

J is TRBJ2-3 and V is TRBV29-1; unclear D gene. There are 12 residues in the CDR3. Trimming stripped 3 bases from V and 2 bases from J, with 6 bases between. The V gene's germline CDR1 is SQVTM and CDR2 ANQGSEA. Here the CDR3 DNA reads TGCAGCGTTGATGGCCTCACAGATACGCAGTATTTT. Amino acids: CSVDGLTDTQYF.

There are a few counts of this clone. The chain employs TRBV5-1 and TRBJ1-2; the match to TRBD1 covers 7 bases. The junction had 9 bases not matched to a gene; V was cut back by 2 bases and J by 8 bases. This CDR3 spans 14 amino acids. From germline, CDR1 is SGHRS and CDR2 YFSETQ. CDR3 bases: TGCGCCAGCAGCTTTGACAGGGCATCGGGGGGCTACACCTTC. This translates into CASSFDRASGGYTF.

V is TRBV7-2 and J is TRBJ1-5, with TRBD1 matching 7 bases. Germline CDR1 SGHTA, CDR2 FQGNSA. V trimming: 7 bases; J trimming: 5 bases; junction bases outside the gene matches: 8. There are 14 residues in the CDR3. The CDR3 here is CASTLGQSHQPQHF. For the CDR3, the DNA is TGTGCCAGCACCCTGGGACAGTCCCATCAGCCCCAGCATTTT.

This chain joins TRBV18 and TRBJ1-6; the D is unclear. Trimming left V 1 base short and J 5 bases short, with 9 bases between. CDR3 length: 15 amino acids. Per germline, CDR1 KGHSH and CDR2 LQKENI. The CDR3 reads CASSPRRVDNSPLHF. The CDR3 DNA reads TGTGCCAGCTCACCACGGCGGGTGGATAATTCACCCCTCCACTTT.

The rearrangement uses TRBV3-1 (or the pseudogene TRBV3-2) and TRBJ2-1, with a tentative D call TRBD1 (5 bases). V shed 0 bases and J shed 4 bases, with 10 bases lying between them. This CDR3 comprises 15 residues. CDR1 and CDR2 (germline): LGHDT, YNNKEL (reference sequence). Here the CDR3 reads CASSQEGAAYNEQFF. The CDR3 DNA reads TGTGCCAGCAGCCAAGAAGGGGCTGCATACAATGAGCAGTTCTTC.

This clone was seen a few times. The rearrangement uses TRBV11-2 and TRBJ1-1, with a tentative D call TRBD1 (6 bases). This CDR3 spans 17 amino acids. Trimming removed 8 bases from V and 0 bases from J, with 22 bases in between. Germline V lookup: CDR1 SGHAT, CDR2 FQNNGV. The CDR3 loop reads CASGRRADRAMNTEAFF. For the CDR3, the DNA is TGTGCCAGCGGACGTAGGGCGGACAGAGCTATGAACACTGAAGCTTTCTTT.

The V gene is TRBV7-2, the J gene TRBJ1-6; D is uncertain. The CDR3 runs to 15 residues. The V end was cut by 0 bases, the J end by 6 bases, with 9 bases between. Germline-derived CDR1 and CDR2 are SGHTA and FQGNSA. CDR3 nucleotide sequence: TGTGCCAGCAGCTTAGCGGTAGAGGGTAATTCACCCCTCCACTTT. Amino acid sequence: CASSLAVEGNSPLHF.

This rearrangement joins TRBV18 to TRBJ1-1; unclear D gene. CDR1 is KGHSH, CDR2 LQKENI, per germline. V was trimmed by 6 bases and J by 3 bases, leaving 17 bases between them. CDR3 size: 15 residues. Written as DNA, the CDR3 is TGTGCCAGCTCCTCCGGGAGGGAAAGGGACACTGAAGCTTTCTTT. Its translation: CASSSGRERDTEAFF. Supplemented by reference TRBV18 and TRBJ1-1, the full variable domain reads NAGVMQNPRHLVRRRGQEARLRCSPMKGHSHVYWYRQLPEEGLKFMVYLQKENIIDESGMPKERFSAEFPKEGPSILRIQQVVRGDSAAYFCASSSGRERDTEAFFGQGTRLTVV.

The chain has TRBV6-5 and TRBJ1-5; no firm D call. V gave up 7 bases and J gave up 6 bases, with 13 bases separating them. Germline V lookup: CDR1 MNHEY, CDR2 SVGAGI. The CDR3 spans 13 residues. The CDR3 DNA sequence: TGTGCCAGCACCTCAGTGGGGAGTCAGCCCCAGCATTTT. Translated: CASTSVGSQPQHF.

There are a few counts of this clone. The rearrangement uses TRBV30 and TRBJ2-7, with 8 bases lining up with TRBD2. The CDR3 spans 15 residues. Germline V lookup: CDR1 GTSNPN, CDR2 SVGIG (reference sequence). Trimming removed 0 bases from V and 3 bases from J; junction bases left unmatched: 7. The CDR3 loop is CAWSVRGGVFYEQYF. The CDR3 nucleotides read TGTGCCTGGAGTGTCCGGGGGGGAGTATTCTACGAGCAGTACTTC.

CDR3 nucleotide sequence: TGTGCCAGCAGCCTTACTGGACTGGAGCAGTTCTTC. Translating gives CASSLTGLEQFF. The chain is built from TRBV3-1 (or the pseudogene TRBV3-2) and TRBJ2-1; a possible D gene is TRBD2 (5 bases). The germline V gene has CDR1 LGHDT and CDR2 YNNKEL (reference sequence). The CDR3 contains 12 residues. The germline V and J ends were trimmed by 4 bases and 10 bases, with 11 bases remaining between them.

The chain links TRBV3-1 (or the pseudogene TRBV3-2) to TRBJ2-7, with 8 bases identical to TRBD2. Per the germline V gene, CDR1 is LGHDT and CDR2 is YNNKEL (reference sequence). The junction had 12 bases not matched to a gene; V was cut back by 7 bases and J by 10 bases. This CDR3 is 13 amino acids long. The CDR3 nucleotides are TGTGCCAGCAAAGCGGGGGCCCTCCTTGAACAGTACTTC. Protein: CASKAGALLEQYF.